The 20 T cell receptor beta chains listed next were all sequenced from one sample in a study of T-cell reconstitution after alpha-beta-depleted transplantation in children. Library preparation (for TCRbeta) was performed with unique molecular identifiers. One entry per CDR3 protein, called by TCRdb with MiXCR from the PCR reads. The data hold more than 550,000 distinct CDR3 sequences, with 10% to 13% observed a single time. The sample in question was PBMCs from the stem cell graft donor, obtained from the stem cell graft. The source of these receptors is a human donor who donated a stem cell graft to a child with acute myeloid leukemia.

The V gene is TRBV5-5, the J gene TRBJ2-2, with TRBD2 matching over 7 bases. Germline V gene data show CDR1 as SGHKS and CDR2 as YYEKEE (reference sequence). The CDR3 totals 14 residues. The trim removed 5 bases at V and 3 bases at J, leaving 4 bases unmatched. In DNA, the CDR3 is TGTGCCAGCAGATTGCGGGGGTACACCGGGGAGCTGTTTTTT. This translates into CASRLRGYTGELFF.

This clonotype was counted only a few times. V and J are TRBV5-1 and TRBJ1-1, with D possibly being TRBD1 (5 bases). Trimming left V 0 bases short and J 6 bases short, with 12 bases between. The V gene's germline CDR1 is SGHRS and CDR2 YFSETQ. The CDR3 totals 14 residues. Here the CDR3 reads CASSLGDFSAEAFF. The CDR3 coding sequence is TGCGCCAGCAGCTTGGGGGACTTTTCGGCTGAAGCTTTCTTT.

The sample holds a few counts of this clonotype. J is TRBJ1-2 and V is TRBV9, with unresolved D. CDR1 and CDR2 (germline): SGDLS, YYNGEE. This CDR3 is 13 amino acids long. Trimming removed 0 bases from V and 6 bases from J, with 9 bases in between. The chain's CDR3 is CASSVGLINGYTF. CDR3 DNA: TGTGCCAGCAGCGTAGGTTTGATTAATGGCTACACCTTC. The full variable domain, rest sourced from reference TRBV9 and TRBJ1-2, is DSGVTQTPKHLITATGQRVTLRCSPRSGDLSVYWYQQSLDQGLQFLIQYYNGEERAKGNILERFSAQQFPDLHSELNLSSLELGDSALYFCASSVGLINGYTFGSGTRLTVV.

This clonotype was picked up one time. The DNA is left out, because the CDR3 cannot be placed on it with certainty; the CDR3 is given as TCRdb lists it. V usage is TRBV7-8 and J usage is TRBJ2-5; TRBD1 is the table's D call and was not checked against the DNA. Germline V gene sequence: CDR1 SGHVS, CDR2 FQNEAQ. The CDR3 is 20 residues long, counting both termini. The CDR3 region is CASITGGTKRPSTSGLQQYF.

The sample holds a few counts of this clonotype. V gene TRBV12-3 or TRBV12-4 combines with J gene TRBJ1-1; the D gene is possibly TRBD1 (5 bases). The V and J ends lost 2 bases and 6 bases respectively, with 22 bases between them. This CDR3 has 17 residues. The CDR3 region has the DNA TGTGCCAGCAGTTTATCCCAGGGAGAGTTAGTCCTCGCTGAAGCTTTCTTT. Translated, it gives CASSLSQGELVLAEAFF.

This clonotype has more than one count but fewer than ten. The V and J genes are TRBV29-1 and TRBJ2-7; D is possibly TRBD2 (6 bases). CDR3 length: 14 residues. Trimming left V 7 bases short and J 5 bases short, with 21 bases between. Germline-derived CDR1 and CDR2 are SQVTM and ANQGSEA. The CDR3 nucleotides are TGCAGCGCCTCCTTACTAGCCGACCTCCACGAGCAGTACTTC. Its protein product is CSASLLADLHEQYF.

The chain recombines TRBV3-1 with TRBJ2-3; D may match TRBD1 or TRBD2 (5 bases each). CDR3 length equals 14 residues. The V end lost 2 bases, the J end lost 1 base, and 7 bases lay between the germline ends. In germline, CDR1 is LGHDT, CDR2 YNNKEL (reference sequence). The CDR3 sequence is CASSQRGGTDTQYF. The CDR3 DNA reads TGTGCCAGCAGCCAAAGGGGAGGCACAGATACGCAGTATTTT.

This clonotype was counted between two and nine times. This chain uses TRBV11-1 with TRBJ2-7; D may be TRBD2 (6 bases). V lost 4 bases, J lost 5 bases, and 12 bases lay in between. The CDR3 covers 13 residues. Germline-derived CDR1 and CDR2 are SGHAT and FQDESV (reference sequence). The CDR3 DNA reads TGTGCCAGCAGCTCCCTACTAGCAAACGAGCAGTACTTC. This translates into CASSSLLANEQYF. The variable domain in full, completed from reference TRBV11-1 and TRBJ2-7, reads EAEVAQSPRYKITEKSQAVAFWCDPISGHATLYWYRQILGQGPELLVQFQDESVVDDSQLPKDRFSAERLKGVDSTLKIQPAELGDSAMYLCASSSLLANEQYFGPGTRLTVT.

This rearrangement joins TRBV24-1 to TRBJ1-1; TRBD1 matches at 7 bases. Trimming at V came to 4 bases and at J to 1 base, leaving 5 bases not matched to a gene. This CDR3 spans 15 amino acids. Germline V gene sequence: CDR1 KGHDR, CDR2 SFDVKD. CDR3 region: CATSEGGSGNTEAFF. Written as DNA, the CDR3 is TGTGCCACCAGTGAAGGGGGCAGCGGGAACACTGAAGCTTTCTTT.

The table lists this clonotype with a few counts. The chain combines TRBV12-3 or TRBV12-4 with TRBJ1-3; possible D gene TRBD1, 5 bases. The CDR3 totals 14 residues. V was shortened by 1 base and J by 2 bases, with 6 bases between the two germline ends. CDR3 nucleotide sequence: TGTGCCAGCAGTTTAGTAGGGGCTGGAAACACCATATATTTT. It is translated as CASSLVGAGNTIYF.

The gene calls are TRBV2 and TRBJ2-3, with D uncertain. V was cut by 5 bases and J by 0 bases, with 9 bases left in between. This CDR3 region has 14 residues. Germline values: CDR1 SNHLY, CDR2 FYNNEI. In DNA, the CDR3 is TGTGCCAGCAGTACTACTCCTAGCACAGATACGCAGTATTTT. This translates into CASSTTPSTDTQYF.

This clonotype was counted at least ten times. The chain couples TRBV20-1 to TRBJ2-2; D not resolved. From germline, CDR1 is DFQATT and CDR2 SNEGSKA (reference sequence). Trimming stripped 5 bases from V and 4 bases from J, with 11 bases between. The CDR3 covers 13 residues. In DNA, the CDR3 is TGCAGTGCTCCCGACCAACCCACCGGGGAGCTGTTTTTT. Encoded protein: CSAPDQPTGELFF.

The chain couples TRBV9 to TRBJ2-5; D might be TRBD1 (6 bases). Germline lookup yields CDR1 SGDLS and CDR2 YYNGEE. This CDR3 has 17 residues. V lost 0 bases and J lost 1, with 16 bases in between. CDR3 region: CASSVVGVQGPQETQYF. CDR3 nucleotides: TGTGCCAGCAGCGTAGTGGGGGTGCAGGGGCCCCAAGAGACCCAGTACTTC.

CDR3 nucleotide sequence: TGTGCCAGCAGCTCGCAACTAGCGGGAGGCCCTAGGACCCAGTACTTC. It translates to CASSSQLAGGPRTQYF. The chain uses TRBV5-8 and TRBJ2-5, with 12 positions matching TRBD2. V shed 3 bases and J 7 bases; nucleotides not matched to a gene: 10. Germline V gene sequence: CDR1 SGHTS, CDR2 YDEGEE. This CDR3 has 16 amino acids.

This clonotype was counted many times. The chain is built from TRBV7-2 and TRBJ2-3; D might be TRBD1 (5 bases). Trimming shortened V by 1 base and J by 2 bases, and 10 bases separated the two germline ends. Germline CDR1 and CDR2: SGHTA and FQGNSA. The CDR3 sequence is 15 residues long. CDR3 DNA sequence: TGTGCCAGCAGCTTAGGGCCAGGGCCCACAGATACGCAGTATTTT. This gives the protein CASSLGPGPTDTQYF.

This clonotype was observed a few times. CDR3 nucleotide sequence: TGCAGTGCCGAGGGCGGTGGCGGGTGGGGAGTGGATGAGCAGTTCTTC. Amino acid sequence: CSAEGGGGWGVDEQFF. This chain connects TRBV20-1 to TRBJ2-1, with a weak D call TRBD2 (5 bases). Germline V gene sequence: CDR1 DFQATT, CDR2 SNEGSKA (reference sequence). The CDR3 is made up of 16 amino acids. The germline V and J ends were trimmed by 6 bases and 8 bases, with 26 bases remaining between them.

This clonotype has just a few counts. The chain couples TRBV7-2 to TRBJ2-7, with D unclear. The germline V gene encodes CDR1 SGHTA and CDR2 FQGNSA. The ends were cut back, 5 bases at V and 2 bases at J, with 16 bases in the middle. This CDR3 has 15 residues. As DNA, the CDR3 is TGTGCCAGCAGCCCCGGTATAGTTATCCCCTACGAGCAGTACTTC. Its translation is CASSPGIVIPYEQYF.

The rearrangement links TRBV29-1 to TRBJ2-3, with D perhaps matching TRBD2 (6 bases). The CDR3 totals 12 residues. The germline gives CDR1 SQVTM, CDR2 ANQGSEA. Trimming stripped 2 bases from V and 4 bases from J, with 7 bases between. The CDR3 nucleotides are TGCAGCGTTGAACGCGGGGCAGATACGCAGTATTTT. It codes for CSVERGADTQYF.

This clonotype was counted ten times or more. CDR3 sequence (DNA): TGTGCCAGCAGCCAAGATAGGCGGGGGCTTTCCTACAATGAGCAGTTCTTC. This sequence encodes CASSQDRRGLSYNEQFF. The rearrangement links TRBV3-1 to TRBJ2-1, with D possibly being TRBD2 (7 bases). Germline loops: CDR1 LGHDT, CDR2 YNNKEL (reference sequence). The CDR3 consists of 17 residues. V dropped 0 bases and J dropped 1 base, with 13 bases sitting between them.

The J gene is TRBJ1-1, the V gene TRBV6-1; perhaps TRBD1 as D (6 bases). The CDR3 consists of 14 residues. The V gene's germline CDR1 is MNHNS and CDR2 SASEGT. The V end lost 3 bases, the J end lost 5 bases, and 13 bases lay between the germline ends. The CDR3 DNA reads as TGTGCCAGCAGTGAGGGAGGGGGGAAAACTGAAGCTTTCTTT. The encoded protein is CASSEGGGKTEAFF.